Shown below are 24 T cell receptor beta chains from a single sample sequenced in a study of blood T cell repertoires in COVID-19. Here immunoSEQ multiplex PCR was the method, and the copy in TCRdb shows in-frame clones only, minus some. The data hold about 200,000 clones, with roughly nine tenths observed a single time. Sequencing was carried out using PBMCs or T cells enriched from blood (not recorded which). These receptor sequences come from a woman between 25 and 40 years old with acute COVID-19.

V and J are TRBV2 and TRBJ1-2, with D possibly TRBD1 on 5 matching bases. V lost 4 bases to trimming and J lost 4 bases, with 7 bases between them. The CDR3 is made up of 12 amino acids. Germline V gives CDR1 SNHLY, CDR2 FYNNEI. The CDR3 region is CASSGDSYGYTF. CDR3 in DNA: TGTGCCAGCAGTGGCGACAGCTATGGCTACACCTTC.

This chain connects TRBV5-1 to TRBJ2-7; TRBD1 agrees at 9 bases. The germline gives CDR1 SGHRS, CDR2 YFSETQ. Trimming at V came to 0 bases and at J to 0 bases, leaving 1 base not matched to a gene. The CDR3 has 15 residues. DNA for the CDR3: TGCGCCAGCAGCTTGGCACAGGGGGCCTCCTACGAGCAGTACTTC. Translation gives CASSLAQGASYEQYF.

The CDR3 coding sequence is TGTGCCAGCAGCCTCGGACAGGGGGCGGGGTGGGAGACCCAGTACTTC. Its translation: CASSLGQGAGWETQYF. The genes are TRBV7-2 and TRBJ2-5; 11 bases match TRBD1. Trimming removed 5 bases from V and 5 bases from J; junction bases left unmatched: 10. The germline gives CDR1 SGHTA, CDR2 FQGNSA. The length of the CDR3 is 16 residues.

This chain joins TRBV11-3 and TRBJ2-5; possible D gene TRBD1, 7 bases. This CDR3 comprises 14 residues. Between the trimmed V and J ends, which lost 5 bases and 4 bases, there was a span of 14 bases. Germline V lookup: CDR1 SGHNT, CDR2 YENEEA. This chain's CDR3 is CASSQGGQGETQYF. The CDR3 DNA reads as TGTGCCAGCAGCCAGGGGGGTCAGGGAGAGACCCAGTACTTC.

The chain links TRBV2 to TRBJ2-6, with D perhaps matching TRBD1 (5 bases). Germline assignment: CDR1 SNHLY and CDR2 FYNNEI. With 10 bases removed from V and 4 bases from J, the gap between germline ends came to 17 bases. This CDR3 has 15 amino acids. CDR3 sequence (DNA): TGTGCCACCCAGGGTACCCTGGGGGGGGCCAACGTCCTGACTTTC. Translating gives CATQGTLGGANVLTF. Based on the CDR3 plus reference TRBV2 and TRBJ2-6, the full variable domain is EPEVTQTPSHQVTQMGQEVILRCVPISNHLYFYWYRQILGQKVEFLVSFYNNEISEKSEIFDDQFSVERPDGSNFTLKIRSTKLEDSAMYFCATQGTLGGANVLTFGAGSRLTVL.

This chain joins TRBV5-1 and TRBJ2-1, with D unresolved. Germline V gene lookup returns CDR1 SGHRS and CDR2 YFSETQ. The CDR3 runs 13 residues. Trimming removed 4 bases at V and 8 bases at J, with 13 bases between. CDR3 sequence: CASSPRSADEQFF. In nucleotides, the CDR3 is TGCGCCAGCAGCCCCCGATCCGCGGATGAGCAGTTCTTC.

The chain employs TRBV4-3 and TRBJ1-4; D gene ambiguous. V was trimmed by 6 bases and J by 8 bases, leaving 22 bases between them. The CDR3 is 16 amino acids. Germline values: CDR1 LGHNA, CDR2 YSLEER. This chain's CDR3 is CASSPNRVPKEEKLFF. CDR3 coding DNA: TGCGCCAGCAGTCCCAACCGGGTCCCAAAAGAGGAAAAACTGTTTTTT.

The rearrangement joins TRBV3-1 (or the pseudogene TRBV3-2) to TRBJ2-7, with a possible D match to TRBD1 (5 bases). The CDR3 is made up of 14 amino acids. Between the trimmed V and J ends, which lost 2 bases and 0 bases, there was a span of 8 bases. Germline V gene data show CDR1 as LGHDT and CDR2 as YNNKEL (reference sequence). CDR3 nucleotide sequence: TGTGCCAGCAGCCAAAGGACAAGCTCCTACGAGCAGTACTTC. Protein sequence: CASSQRTSSYEQYF.

V usage is TRBV29-1 and J usage is TRBJ2-7; 10 nucleotides agree with TRBD1. The germline CDR1 and CDR2 sequences are SQVTM and ANQGSEA. This CDR3 spans 12 amino acids. Unmatched junction bases numbered 4, after V lost 5 bases and J lost 6 bases. Here the CDR3 DNA reads TGCAGCGTTTTACGACAGGGGGCCGAGCAGTACTTC. Residues: CSVLRQGAEQYF.

This clone appeared a single time. The J gene is TRBJ2-7, the V gene TRBV28; a weak D match, TRBD2 (7 bases). The CDR3 has 15 residues. V lost 8 bases and J 0 bases, leaving 17 bases between the germline ends. In germline, CDR1 is MDHEN, CDR2 SYDVKM. The CDR3 sequence: CASGGADGSSYEQYF. CDR3 DNA: TGTGCCAGCGGGGGGGCGGATGGGAGCTCCTACGAGCAGTACTTC.

The rearrangement joins TRBV14 to TRBJ2-1; 12 bases are a match to TRBD2. With V trimmed by 5 bases and J by 4 bases, 0 bases remained unmatched. Germline V gives CDR1 SGHDN, CDR2 FVKESK. The CDR3 runs 14 residues. Written as DNA, the CDR3 is TGTGCCAGCAGCACTAGCGGGGGGTACAATGAGCAGTTCTTC. It translates to CASSTSGGYNEQFF.

The table lists this clone with a count of one. The chain is built from TRBV27 and TRBJ2-7, with 10 bases that match TRBD1. CDR3 length equals 16 residues. CDR1 is MNHEY and CDR2 is SMNVEV in the germline V gene (reference sequence). The V and J ends lost 6 bases and 3 bases, in that order; junction bases with no gene match: 11. The CDR3 nucleotides are TGTGCCAGCAGCACCCCCCGACAGGGGGCAATCTACGAGCAGTACTTC. Residues: CASSTPRQGAIYEQYF.

For the CDR3, the DNA is TGTGCCAGCAGCTTGGTTGGGACAGAGAATGAAAAACTGTTTTTT. As protein: CASSLVGTENEKLFF. The chain joins TRBV5-5 to TRBJ1-4, with 7 nucleotides matching TRBD1. V was pared by 0 bases and J by 5 bases, with 4 bases of the junction left unmatched. CDR3 size: 15 residues. Germline V gives CDR1 SGHKS, CDR2 YYEKEE (reference sequence). The entire variable domain, with the rest obtained from reference TRBV5-5 and TRBJ1-4, is as follows: DAGVTQSPTHLIKTRGQQVTLRCSPISGHKSVSWYQQVLGQGPQFIFQYYEKEERGRGNFPDRFSARQFPNYSSELNVNALLLGDSALYLCASSLVGTENEKLFFGSGTQLSVL.

Here the CDR3 reads CASSWTGGNTGELFF. The CDR3 region has the DNA TGCGCCAGCAGCTGGACAGGGGGGAACACCGGGGAGCTGTTTTTT. V is TRBV10-1 and J is TRBJ2-2, with 10 nucleotides matching TRBD1. Trimming at V came to 6 bases and at J to 1 base, leaving 2 bases not matched to a gene. This CDR3 is built from 15 residues. The V gene's germline CDR1 is WNHNN and CDR2 SYGVQD (reference sequence).

The chain couples TRBV4-1 to TRBJ2-3; the match to TRBD2 covers 12 bases. The length of the CDR3 is 18 residues. Trimming removed 0 bases from V and 2 bases from J; junction bases left unmatched: 6. Per germline, CDR1 MGHRA and CDR2 YSYEKL. This CDR3 is CASSQDSTSGGNTDTQYF. The DNA for the CDR3 is TGCGCCAGCAGCCAAGATTCGACTAGCGGGGGAAACACAGATACGCAGTATTTT.

This clone was observed a single time. The chain couples TRBV10-2 to TRBJ2-7; maybe TRBD2 (6 bases). Germline V gene data show CDR1 as WSHSY and CDR2 as SAAADI. V lost 4 bases and J lost 4, with 14 bases in between. The CDR3 loop spans 14 amino acids. The CDR3 sequence is CASSGGGGLYEQYF. In nucleotides, the CDR3 is TGCGCCAGCAGTGGGGGAGGCGGCCTATACGAGCAGTACTTC.

This chain links TRBV30 with TRBJ1-2; D unresolved. Germline CDR1 reads GTSNPN; CDR2 reads SVGIG (reference sequence). CDR3 length equals 12 residues. V was trimmed by 0 bases and J by 7 bases, leaving 9 bases between them. CDR3 sequence (DNA): TGTGCCTGGAGTGTGACGACGGGTGGCTACACCTTC. It codes for CAWSVTTGGYTF.

The chain employs TRBV30 and TRBJ1-1; D is ambiguous. Germline V CDR1 and CDR2: GTSNPN, SVGIG (reference sequence). The CDR3 is 13 residues long. V lost 1 base and J lost 6, with 12 bases in between. The CDR3 spells CAWSGKVLAEAFF. As DNA, the CDR3 is TGTGCCTGGAGTGGGAAAGTGCTAGCTGAAGCTTTCTTT.

The chain has TRBV11-2 and TRBJ1-4; D is unclear. V was pared by 5 bases and J by 0 bases, with 16 bases between. The germline V gene encodes CDR1 SGHAT and CDR2 FQNNGV. The CDR3 runs to 17 residues. The CDR3: CASSIGQVLSTNEKLFF. The CDR3 DNA reads TGTGCCAGCAGCATAGGGCAGGTTCTCTCAACTAATGAAAAACTGTTTTTT.

This clone was seen just once. This chain uses TRBV5-6 with TRBJ1-1; D is uncertain. The length of the CDR3 is 13 residues. V dropped 2 bases and J dropped 11 bases, with 16 bases sitting between them. The V gene's germline CDR1 is SGHDT and CDR2 YYEEEE. CDR3 sequence (DNA): TGTGCCAGCAGCTTAACGGCGGCTATGTCGGCTTTCTTT. Encoded protein: CASSLTAAMSAFF.

The rearrangement joins TRBV7-3 to TRBJ2-5; 9 bases match TRBD1. The V segment lost 2 bases and the J segment 4 bases; nucleotides outside the gene matches: 5. This CDR3 contains 15 residues. Germline V CDR1 and CDR2: SGHTA, FQGTGA. CDR3 sequence reads: CASSLWGQGSETQYF. DNA of the CDR3: TGTGCCAGCAGCTTATGGGGACAGGGTTCAGAGACCCAGTACTTC.

This clone was detected once. This chain joins TRBV5-1 and TRBJ2-5; no definite D call. The CDR3 loop spans 14 amino acids. Germline assignment: CDR1 SGHRS and CDR2 YFSETQ. The V and J ends lost 1 base and 6 bases respectively, with 13 bases between them. The CDR3: CASSLYEARKTQYF. CDR3 nucleotides: TGCGCCAGCAGCTTGTATGAGGCCAGAAAGACCCAGTACTTC.

This clone was detected only a few times. The chain couples TRBV19 to TRBJ1-6; TRBD1 matches 8 bases. Per the germline V gene, CDR1 is LNHDA and CDR2 is SQIVND (reference sequence). J gave up 10 bases and V 9 bases, and 8 bases lay outside the gene matches. The CDR3 runs to 13 residues. The CDR3 loop reads CASRQGTASPLHF. The CDR3 DNA reads as TGTGCCAGCAGACAGGGGACGGCCTCACCCCTCCACTTT.

The CDR3 region has the DNA TGTGCCAGCAGCCCGACAGGGGGCCACTATGGCTACACCTTC. Encoded protein: CASSPTGGHYGYTF. The chain links TRBV7-2 to TRBJ1-2; 10 bases map to TRBD1. Germline CDR1 and CDR2: SGHTA and FQGNSA. The V segment lost 5 bases and the J segment 3 bases; nucleotides outside the gene matches: 3. The CDR3 covers 14 residues.